This T cell receptor (beta chain) was recovered during a study of blood T cells in healthy people across ages (dated by TCRdb to between 2015 and 2017). With regard to the full study: In model experiments, template switching captured about one uniquely barcoded TCR beta cDNA molecule for every two T cells. The donors were split into four age groups: young (average around 17 years), middle-aged (about 40), aged (62) and long-lived (over 75). To avoid experimental bias, donors of different ages were randomly spread across the sequencing lanes. Age-related changes in TCR beta repertoire diversity were measured in the study by deep sequencing normalized with unique cDNA molecular identifiers. Using the same blood draw, the study looked at two additional independent replicas of 1 million unique cDNA reads for two donors, one aged 18 to 30 and the other aged 80 or older.

A remark on this clonotype: Its antigen is not yet known. One end of the junction does not line up with germline, which may come from a read error.

Taken from the germline V gene, the CDR1 and CDR2 loops are LGHNA and YNFKEQ. Taken from cysteine to phenylalanine, the CDR3 has 18 residues. Here the CDR3 DNA is all that survives: 54 bases in frame from base 1. What the study reported, not specific to this receptor: Observed TCR beta diversity per million T cells fell roughly linearly with age, and a significant reduction was already apparent by age about 36. Estimates of total diversity based on one million sequenced T cells were considered lower bounds and underestimates. Compared with the aged group, the long-lived group had more naive CD4+ T cells, fewer expanded clones and increased TCR diversity, suggesting age selection. Bulk unsorted PBMC profiling prevented conclusive comparison of naive and antigen-experienced compartments. A strong correlation was found between observed TCR beta diversity and the percentage of naive T cells measured by flow cytometry. Because the CMV infection status of the donors was unknown, age-related changes in expanded clonotypes may potentially have been confounded.

Donors were approximately 42 systemically healthy Caucasian individuals from Russia aged roughly 6 to 90 years. Each donor gave about 9.2 milliliters of peripheral blood, drawn into EDTA-treated Vacutainer tubes. Ficoll-Paque density-gradient centrifugation was used to isolate PBMCs, with at least 7 million obtained per sample. Total RNA, at least 6 micrograms per sample, was extracted from PBMCs with Trizol reagent. The percentages of naive CD45RAhigh/CD27high T cells were determined by flow cytometry on a PBMC aliquot from every donor. Receptors were amplified or captured by 5' RACE. TCRdb records Illumina HiSeq 2500 as the sequencer. A second PCR of about 7 to 12 cycles was run with a J-beta primer mix and a sample-barcoded 5' primer. Each TCR beta cDNA molecule received a unique molecular identifier from a template-switch 5' adaptor carrying 12 random nucleotides. Each sample yielded at least 2.5 million CDR3-containing paired-end reads. First-strand cDNA synthesis was performed from all RNA using the Mint cDNA synthesis kit, with priming by a TRBC-specific oligonucleotide. All cDNA was treated with uracil-DNA glycosylase and then went through a first 18-cycle PCR with the universal primers M1SS and BC2_uni_R. Per the source publication's procedure: Each sample was normalized by randomly selecting 1 million high-quality reads, each carrying a distinct molecular identifier. Reads sharing molecular identifiers were discarded rather than binned into consensus sequences. MiTCR, with a Q25 quality threshold and the strictest error-elimination algorithm, was used for CDR3 identification, clonotype clustering and error correction. A nonparametric unseen species model using Euler transformation provided a lower-bound estimate of total TCR beta diversity. TCRdb ran its own pipeline on the public reads, namely fastp trimming at Q25 and MiXCR clone calling, and kept in-frame beta chains. Entries that share a CDR3 protein sequence are merged under the most common genes and DNA. The V and J calls were not made by the authors but by TCRdb's processing. This sample holds about 1.8 million distinct CDR3 sequences; about 50% were observed only once. The ten largest clones add up to less than 2.5% of the sample.

The sample comprised blood. Recombination joined TRBV4-2 with TRBJ2-3; 8 junctional bases match TRBD2. The clonotype comes from a woman aged 40 to 50 in good health. Read as DNA, the sequence is TGTGCCAGCAGTCAAGATGACCGGGGGGGTCACTCAGCAGATACGCAGTATTTT. Translated, this is CASSQDDRGGHSADTQYF.